The source of this T cell receptor beta chain is a study of shared clonotypes between healthy human individuals. Method: immunoSEQ multiplex PCR; TCRdb's copy keeps in-frame clones and lacks some. The sample records more than 2,000,000 clones, more than 90% being singletons. The study separated CD4+ cells into CD45RA+ naive and CD45RA-negative memory subsets. The CDR3 consists of 15 residues. The ends were cut back, 4 bases at V and 6 bases at J, with 16 bases in the middle. The source of this sequence is a man in his late teens or twenties in good health. The chain uses TRBV23-1 and TRBJ1-5, with no clear D. TRBV23-1 is an ORF, and what it does is uncertain. Sequencing input: naive CD4+ T cells sorted from blood. Subset here: CD45RA+ positively selected. The CDR3 sequence: CASSRSQWERQPQHF. The DNA of the CDR3 is TGCGCCAGCAGTCGATCACAGTGGGAACGTCAGCCCCAGCATTTT.